A selection of T cell receptor beta chains follows, all from one sample in a study of blood T cell repertoires in COVID-19. Sequencing used immunoSEQ multiplex PCR; TCRdb keeps in-frame clones, though not all of them. The sample has some 290,000 clones; around nine tenths are singletons. Material for sequencing was PBMCs or T cells enriched from blood (not recorded which). The receptor set was obtained from a woman in her 30s who had been exposed to COVID-19. Each CDR3 is given with its conserved first and last residue. The D gene is left open where the match is weak. Size is stated for part of the rows, as once, few or many counts, or as a class when the clone is expanded.

v_call	d_call	cdr3_length	j_call	clone_size	cdr3_nt	cdr3_aa
TRBV5-4	TRBD1	14	TRBJ1-2	-	TGTGCCAGCAGCTTGGTACAGGGGGAAGGCGGCTACACCTTC	CASSLVQGEGGYTF
TRBV12-3/TRBV12-4	-	13	TRBJ1-2	-	TGTGCCAGCATCCGCGGTCCTTCCTATGGCTACACCTTC	CASIRGPSYGYTF
TRBV4-1	-	16	TRBJ1-1	-	TGCGCCAGCAGCCTAACCCGGGGGACCGTGGACACTGAAGCTTTCTTT	CASSLTRGTVDTEAFF
TRBV7-6	-	13	TRBJ1-2	many	TGTGCCAGCAGCCCCTGGCCCCTCTATGGCTACACCTTC	CASSPWPLYGYTF
TRBV5-4	-	11	TRBJ1-2	-	TGTGCCAGCAGCTTGCGGGGTGGCTACACCTTC	CASSLRGGYTF
TRBV11-2	TRBD2	17	TRBJ2-1	-	TGTGCCAGCACCTTGAGCGGGGGGGCAACCTCCTACAATGAGCAGTTCTTC	CASTLSGGATSYNEQFF
TRBV24-1	TRBD1	14	TRBJ2-1	-	TGTGCCACCAGTGATTGGGACAGTTACAATGAGCAGTTCTTC	CATSDWDSYNEQFF
TRBV29-1	-	13	TRBJ1-2	-	TGCAGCGACAACAAGGCATCGGGCTATGGCTACACCTTC	CSDNKASGYGYTF
TRBV5-1	TRBD1	14	TRBJ2-5	-	TGCGCCAGCAGCTTGGACGGGACAGGGAAGACCCAGTACTTC	CASSLDGTGKTQYF
TRBV4-1	TRBD1	14	TRBJ1-2	-	TGCGCCAGCAGCCACCCGGGACAGCTTTATGGCTACACCTTC	CASSHPGQLYGYTF
TRBV5-4	-	15	TRBJ1-6	-	TGTGCCAGCAGCCTCGAGCAAAGGGGCGGTTCACCCCTCCACTTT	CASSLEQRGGSPLHF
TRBV9	TRBD1	15	TRBJ2-3	-	TGTGCCAGCAGTCTGGACAGGGTGAGCACAGATACGCAGTATTTT	CASSLDRVSTDTQYF
TRBV5-1	-	14	TRBJ2-5	-	TGCGCCAGCAGCCTCGACAGCTTCCAAGAGACCCAGTACTTC	CASSLDSFQETQYF
TRBV2	-	14	TRBJ1-2	-	TGTGCCAGCAGTGAAGGACAGAGAAACTATGGCTACACCTTC	CASSEGQRNYGYTF
TRBV7-9	-	15	TRBJ1-1	-	TGTGCCAGCAGCTTAGGTAACAGGGCAGATACTGAAGCTTTCTTT	CASSLGNRADTEAFF
TRBV7-2	TRBD1	17	TRBJ1-2	-	TGTGCCAGCAGCCCGTTCACCTCCGGGAAGGGGGCGTATGGCTACACCTTC	CASSPFTSGKGAYGYTF
TRBV5-1	TRBD1	15	TRBJ1-5	-	TGCGCCAGCAGCTTGGCGGGACAGGGCAATCAGCCCCAGCATTTT	CASSLAGQGNQPQHF
TRBV24-1	-	13	TRBJ1-6	-	TGTGCCACCAGGGCGGCTGGCGATTCACCCCTCCACTTT	CATRAAGDSPLHF
TRBV18	-	14	TRBJ2-5	-	TGTGCCAGCTCAATGCGTCAACTACAAGAGACCCAGTACTTC	CASSMRQLQETQYF
TRBV6-5	-	14	TRBJ1-1	-	TGTGCCAGCAGTTTAGGGGCCTTGAACACTGAAGCTTTCTTT	CASSLGALNTEAFF
TRBV30	-	13	TRBJ1-5	-	TGTGCCTGGAGTGAAGAGGTAAATCAGCCCCAGCATTTT	CAWSEEVNQPQHF
TRBV12-3/TRBV12-4	-	13	TRBJ1-1	-	TGTGCCAGCAGTTTATACAAGGGGGCTGAAGCTTTCTTT	CASSLYKGAEAFF
TRBV7-9	-	12	TRBJ2-7	-	TGTGCCAGCAGGGGGCAGAGCTACGAGCAGTACTTC	CASRGQSYEQYF
TRBV10-3	TRBD1	14	TRBJ1-2	-	TGTGCCACCGCAGGGGGCGGCCCTAACTATGGCTACACCTTC	CATAGGGPNYGYTF
TRBV5-8	-	18	TRBJ1-5	-	TGTGCCAGCAGCCTCTTGGCCGACAGGCTCCATAGCAATCAGCCCCAGCATTTT	CASSLLADRLHSNQPQHF